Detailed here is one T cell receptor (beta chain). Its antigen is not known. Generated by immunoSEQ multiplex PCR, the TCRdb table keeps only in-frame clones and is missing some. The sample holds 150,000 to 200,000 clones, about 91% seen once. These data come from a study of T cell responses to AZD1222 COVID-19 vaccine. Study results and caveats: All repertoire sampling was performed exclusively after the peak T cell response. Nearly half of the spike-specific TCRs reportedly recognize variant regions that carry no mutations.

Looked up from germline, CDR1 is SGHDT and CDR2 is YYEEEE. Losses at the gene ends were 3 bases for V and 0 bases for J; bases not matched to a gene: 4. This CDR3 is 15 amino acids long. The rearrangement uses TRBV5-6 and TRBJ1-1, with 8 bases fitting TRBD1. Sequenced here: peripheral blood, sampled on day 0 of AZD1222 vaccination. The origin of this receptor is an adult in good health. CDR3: CASSYGTGLNTEAFF. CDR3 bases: TGTGCCAGCAGCTACGGGACAGGACTGAACACTGAAGCTTTCTTT. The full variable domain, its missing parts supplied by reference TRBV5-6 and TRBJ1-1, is DAGVTQSPTHLIKTRGQQVTLRCSPKSGHDTVSWYQQALGQGPQFIFQYYEEEERQRGNFPDRFSGHQFPNYSSELNVNALLLGDSALYLCASSYGTGLNTEAFFGQGTRLTVV.